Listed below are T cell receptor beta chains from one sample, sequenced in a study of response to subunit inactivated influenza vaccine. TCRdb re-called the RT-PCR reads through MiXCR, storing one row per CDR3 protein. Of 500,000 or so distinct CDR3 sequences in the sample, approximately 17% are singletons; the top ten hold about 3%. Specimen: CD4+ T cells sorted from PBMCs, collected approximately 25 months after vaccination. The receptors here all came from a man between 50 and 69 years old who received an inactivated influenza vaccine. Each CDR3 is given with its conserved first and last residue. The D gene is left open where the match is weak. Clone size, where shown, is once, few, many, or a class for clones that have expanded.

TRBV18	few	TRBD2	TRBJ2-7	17	TGTGCCAGCTCACCACCTTCCGGGACTAGCGGGAAGTACGAGCAGTACTTC	CASSPPSGTSGKYEQYF
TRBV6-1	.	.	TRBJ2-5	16	TGTGCCAGCAGACAAGGACTACGCCCATCCCAAGAGACCCAGTACTTC	CASRQGLRPSQETQYF
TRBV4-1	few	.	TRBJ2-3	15	TGCGCCAGCAGCCAGAGTAATACAGCCCCAGATACGCAGTATTTT	CASSQSNTAPDTQYF
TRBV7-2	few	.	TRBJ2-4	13	TGTGCCAGCAGCTTACGCCGGCAAAACATTCAGTACTTC	CASSLRRQNIQYF
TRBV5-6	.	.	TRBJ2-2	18	TGTGCCAGCAGCTTGATGACTTCACCGGGACACCGTGCCGGGGAGCTGTTTTTT	CASSLMTSPGHRAGELFF
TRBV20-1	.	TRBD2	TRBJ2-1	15	TGCAGTGCTAGTGTGTCGGCGGGGGGGCCCAATGAGCAGTTCTTC	CSASVSAGGPNEQFF
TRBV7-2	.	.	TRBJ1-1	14	TGTGCCAGCAGCGCTACACGTGAATTCAGTTCGGCTTTCTTT	CASSATREFSSAFF
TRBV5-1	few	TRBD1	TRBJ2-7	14	TGCGCCAGCAGCTGGGACAGGACTACCTACGAGCAGTACTTC	CASSWDRTTYEQYF
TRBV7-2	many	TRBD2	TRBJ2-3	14	TGTGCCAGCAGCTCGGAAACTAGCGGGGGTACGCAGTATTTT	CASSSETSGGTQYF
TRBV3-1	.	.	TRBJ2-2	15	TGTGCCAGCAGCCTTCGCGGGATTAACACCGGGGAGCTGTTTTTT	CASSLRGINTGELFF
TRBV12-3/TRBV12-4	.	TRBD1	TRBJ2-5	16	TGTGCCAGCAGAGTCCGGGACAGGGGAAGAGAAGAGACCCAGTACTTC	CASRVRDRGREETQYF
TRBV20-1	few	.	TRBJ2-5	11	TGCAGTGCCAGCCCAGGGGAGACCCAGTACTTC	CSASPGETQYF
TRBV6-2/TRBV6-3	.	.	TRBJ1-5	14	TGTGCCAGCAGAGAAGTCTATAGCAATCAGCCCCAGCATTTT	CASREVYSNQPQHF
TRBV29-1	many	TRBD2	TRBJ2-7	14	TGCAGCGTGGACACCGGGACTAGCGGGGACGAGCAGTACTTC	CSVDTGTSGDEQYF
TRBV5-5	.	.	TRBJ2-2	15	TGTGCCAGCAGCCAGGGACCGAGGGCTCCCGGGGAGCTGTTTTTT	CASSQGPRAPGELFF
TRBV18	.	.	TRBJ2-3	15	TGTGCCAGCTCCGCGGGAAGAGGTAACACAGATACGCAGTATTTT	CASSAGRGNTDTQYF
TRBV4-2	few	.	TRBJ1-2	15	TGTGCCAGCAGCCGAGAGACAGGCCCTAACTATGGCTACACCTTC	CASSRETGPNYGYTF
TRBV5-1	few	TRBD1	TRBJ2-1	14	TGCGCCAGCAGCGTAGGACAGGGGAACGATGAGCAGTTCTTC	CASSVGQGNDEQFF
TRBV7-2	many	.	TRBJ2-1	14	TGTGCCAGCAGCTTACCGGGTAGCGTGAATGAGCAGTTCTTC	CASSLPGSVNEQFF
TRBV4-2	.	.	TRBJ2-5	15	TGTGCCAGCAGCCAAGATCTGAGCCGGGGTGAGACCCAGTACTTC	CASSQDLSRGETQYF
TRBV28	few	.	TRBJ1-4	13	TGTGCCAGCGCTCGGGCTGACAATGAAAAACTGTTTTTT	CASARADNEKLFF
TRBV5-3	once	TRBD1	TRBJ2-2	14	TGTGCCAGCGGCACAGGGGGCCTCAGCGGGGAGCTGTTTTTT	CASGTGGLSGELFF
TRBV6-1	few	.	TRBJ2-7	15	TGTGCCAGCAGTGGAGGGATTCAGGGGATTGGCGAGCAGTACTTC	CASSGGIQGIGEQYF
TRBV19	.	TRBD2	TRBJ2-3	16	TGTGCCAGTAGACCCTTAGCGGGGGCCGCGTCAGATACGCAGTATTTT	CASRPLAGAASDTQYF
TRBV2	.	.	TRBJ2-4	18	TGTGCCAGCAGAAGAATCGGGACGACCTATTCAGCCAAAAACATTCAGTACTTC	CASRRIGTTYSAKNIQYF
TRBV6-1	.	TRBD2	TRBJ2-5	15	TGTGCCAGCACCAGGACTAGCGGGGGGTTGGAGACCCAGTACTTC	CASTRTSGGLETQYF
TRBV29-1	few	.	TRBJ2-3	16	TGCAGCGTTGAAAAGGGGAGAGGACGGGGCACAGATACGCAGTATTTT	CSVEKGRGRGTDTQYF
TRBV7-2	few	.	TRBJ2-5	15	TGTGCCAGCAGCTCCCTAGGGGGGGCCCAAGAGACCCAGTACTTC	CASSSLGGAQETQYF
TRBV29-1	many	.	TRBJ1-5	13	TGCAGCGTTTCTCCAGGGGCTAATCAGCCCCAGCATTTT	CSVSPGANQPQHF
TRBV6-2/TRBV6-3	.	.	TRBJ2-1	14	TGTGCCAGCAGTTACCGAAGACTCCCCCATGAGCAGTTCTTC	CASSYRRLPHEQFF
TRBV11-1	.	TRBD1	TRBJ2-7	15	TGTGCCAGCAGCTATGGACAGGGACTTTTCTACGAGCAGTACTTC	CASSYGQGLFYEQYF
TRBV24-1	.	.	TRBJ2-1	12	TGTGCCACCAGTGCAACGACAGAGGAGCAGTTCTTC	CATSATTEEQFF
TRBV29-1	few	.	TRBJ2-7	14	TGCAGCGTTGAAGATCAAGGACCTACCTACGAGCAGTACTTC	CSVEDQGPTYEQYF
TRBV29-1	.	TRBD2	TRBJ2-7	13	TGCAGCGTTGGGGGGGGAGGGCCCTACGAGCAGTACTTC	CSVGGGGPYEQYF
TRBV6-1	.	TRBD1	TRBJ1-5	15	TGTGCCAGGAGGGGGACAGGGTCTGGCAATCAGCCCCAGCATTTT	CARRGTGSGNQPQHF
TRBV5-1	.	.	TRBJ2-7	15	TGCGCCAGCAGCACCGGCGGGGGCCGCTCCTACGAGCAGTACTTC	CASSTGGGRSYEQYF
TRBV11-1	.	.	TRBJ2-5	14	TGTGCCAGCAGCCCACAAGGGAGGCTGGAGACCCAGTACTTC	CASSPQGRLETQYF
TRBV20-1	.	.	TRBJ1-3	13	TGCAGTGCTATTGGACAACCGGGAAACACCATATATTTT	CSAIGQPGNTIYF
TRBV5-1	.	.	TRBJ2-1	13	TGCGCCAGCAGCTTGGTGGGAACTAATGAGCAGTTCTTC	CASSLVGTNEQFF
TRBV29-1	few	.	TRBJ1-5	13	TGCAGCGTAGCCCAGGGAGGGAATCAGCCCCAGCATTTT	CSVAQGGNQPQHF
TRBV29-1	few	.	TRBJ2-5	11	TGCAGCGTTGGGACGGGAGAGACCCAGTACTTC	CSVGTGETQYF
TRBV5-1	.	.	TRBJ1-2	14	TGCGCCAGCAGCTTGGTACCGGCGGCCCCAGGCTACACCTTC	CASSLVPAAPGYTF
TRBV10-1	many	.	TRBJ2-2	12	TGCGCCAGCAGTGAACAAACCGGGGAGCTGTTTTTT	CASSEQTGELFF
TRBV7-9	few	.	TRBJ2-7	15	TGTGCCAGCAGCTTGATGGGAGGGGGTTCCTACGAGCAGTACTTC	CASSLMGGGSYEQYF
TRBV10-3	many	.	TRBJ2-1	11	TGTGCCATCAGTGGTAGGAATGAGCAGTTCTTC	CAISGRNEQFF